The next 15 T cell receptor beta chains were all read from a single sample in a study of cytomegalovirus exposure and HLA in healthy donors. PCR employed 60 Vbeta and 13 Jbeta primers. Clones were read by immunoSEQ multiplex PCR, and TCRdb kept only the in-frame ones, dropping some. The repertoire consists of about 86,000 clones, with about two thirds occurring once and the leading ten covering approximately 9%. The sequenced sample was PBMCs. These receptors were collected from a man aged 55 to 70 in good health and CMV-seronegative.

The J gene is TRBJ2-7, the V gene TRBV28, with TRBD2 matching over 9 bases. The trim removed 8 bases at V and 3 bases at J, leaving 11 bases unmatched. The CDR3 runs 15 residues. The germline CDR1 and CDR2 sequences are MDHEN and SYDVKM. The CDR3 loop is CASGSFSGSHYEQYF. CDR3 sequence (DNA): TGTGCCAGCGGATCCTTTAGCGGGAGTCACTACGAGCAGTACTTC.

This rearrangement joins TRBV6-1 to TRBJ2-1; D gene ambiguous. The germline V gene has CDR1 MNHNS and CDR2 SASEGT. Deletions cut 3 bases from V and 3 bases from J, with 6 bases between. CDR3 size: 13 residues. Here the CDR3 reads CASSEVSYNEQFF. In nucleotides, the CDR3 is TGTGCCAGCAGTGAGGTTAGCTACAATGAGCAGTTCTTC.

The CDR3 loop reads CASSLPKQGNTIYF. The CDR3 DNA reads TGTGCCAGCAGTTTACCCAAACAGGGAAACACCATATATTTT. V usage is TRBV28 and J usage is TRBJ1-3; D gene uncertain. V was pared by 2 bases and J by 4 bases, with 9 bases between. The V gene's germline CDR1 is MDHEN and CDR2 SYDVKM. There are 14 residues in the CDR3.

The chain employs TRBV5-1 and TRBJ2-7, with D tentatively TRBD2 (5 bases). With 0 bases removed from V and 0 bases from J, the gap between germline ends came to 10 bases. CDR1 is SGHRS and CDR2 is YFSETQ in the germline V gene. This CDR3 comprises 15 residues. The CDR3 region is CASSLAESGSYEQYF. In nucleotides, the CDR3 is TGCGCCAGCAGCTTGGCAGAAAGCGGCTCCTACGAGCAGTACTTC. Combining the CDR3 with reference TRBV5-1 and TRBJ2-7 gives the whole variable domain KAGVTQTPRYLIKTRGQQVTLSCSPISGHRSVSWYQQTPGQGLQFLFEYFSETQRNKGNFPGRFSGRQFSNSRSEMNVSTLELGDSALYLCASSLAESGSYEQYFGPGTRLTVT.

This clone was seen more than once but under ten times. The chain couples TRBV5-1 to TRBJ2-7; TRBD1 aligns across 10 bases. Unmatched junction bases numbered 9, after V lost 4 bases and J lost 5 bases. The CDR3 contains 15 residues. Germline CDR1 and CDR2: SGHRS and YFSETQ. This CDR3 reads CASSPRQGAGDEQYF. CDR3 bases: TGCGCCAGCAGCCCCAGACAGGGGGCGGGGGACGAGCAGTACTTC.

Note on this clone: Its ends do not fully match the called genes, so a read error is possible. The genes are TRBV7-7 and TRBJ2-1; TRBD2 matches at 11 bases. Germline assignment: CDR1 SSHAT and CDR2 FNYEAQ (reference sequence). The CDR3 totals 17 residues. The CDR3 bases are TGTGCTAGCAGCTTAAATGCGGGACTAGCGGCCTACAATGAGCAGTTCTTC. Translation gives CASSLNAGLAAYNEQFF.

This clone was observed a few times. The chain carries TRBV29-1 and TRBJ2-1, with 7 bases identical to TRBD2. Germline V gene data show CDR1 as SQVTM and CDR2 as ANQGSEA. This CDR3 has 13 residues. With 6 bases clipped from V and 5 bases from J, the junction kept 7 bases outside the gene matches. The CDR3 is CSVPRGENNEQFF. CDR3 sequence (DNA): TGCAGCGTCCCTCGGGGGGAAAACAATGAGCAGTTCTTC.

The V and J genes are TRBV4-3 and TRBJ1-2, with D uncertain. Germline CDR1 is LGHNA and CDR2 is YSLEER. This CDR3 region has 15 residues. The V gene lost 0 bases and the J gene lost 1 base, with 9 bases spanning the gap. Here the CDR3 reads CASSQDEGINYGYTF. The CDR3 DNA sequence: TGCGCCAGCAGCCAAGACGAGGGAATTAACTATGGCTACACCTTC.

The rearrangement links TRBV5-1 to TRBJ2-3, with TRBD2 as a possible D gene (5 bases). This CDR3 has 16 amino acids. Germline loops: CDR1 SGHRS, CDR2 YFSETQ. Trimming removed 1 base from V and 0 bases from J, with 12 bases in between. CDR3 nucleotide sequence: TGCGCCAGCAGCTTGCCGGGGTTGTCCAGCACAGATACGCAGTATTTT. Translating gives CASSLPGLSSTDTQYF.

This chain uses TRBV29-1 with TRBJ1-4, with TRBD1 matching 10 bases. In germline, CDR1 is SQVTM, CDR2 ANQGSEA. The CDR3 is made up of 14 amino acids. With V trimmed by 6 bases and J by 7 bases, 8 bases remained unmatched. CDR3 protein: CSVAGTGEAEKLFF. The CDR3 DNA reads as TGCAGCGTCGCCGGGACAGGGGAGGCTGAAAAACTGTTTTTT.

The chain carries TRBV6-6 and TRBJ1-2, with 11 bases that match TRBD1. V lost 5 bases and J lost 2; bases outside the gene matches: 7. CDR3 size: 16 residues. Germline V gene lookup returns CDR1 MNHNY and CDR2 SVGAGI (reference sequence). CDR3 nucleotide sequence: TGTGCCAGCAGTCCCCCGGGACAGGGGGGAAACTATGGCTACACCTTC. It specifies CASSPPGQGGNYGYTF.

There are a few counts of this clone. V is TRBV9 and J is TRBJ2-2; D is possibly TRBD1 (6 bases). Germline V CDR1 and CDR2: SGDLS, YYNGEE. The length of the CDR3 is 15 residues. The V gene lost 4 bases and the J gene lost 0 bases, with 10 bases spanning the gap. In nucleotides, the CDR3 is TGTGCCAGCAGCCCATGGACAGCGAACACCGGGGAGCTGTTTTTT. This encodes CASSPWTANTGELFF.

The CDR3 nucleotides are TGTGCCAGCAGCCAGAACACAGGGGGCCGTCAGCCCCAGCATTTT. It translates to CASSQNTGGRQPQHF. This chain connects TRBV7-8 to TRBJ1-5, with 9 bases aligning to TRBD1. Germline V gives CDR1 SGHVS, CDR2 FQNEAQ. After removal of 5 bases from V and 6 bases from J, the junction contained 8 bases not matched to a gene. The CDR3 consists of 15 residues.

The V call is TRBV7-9, the J call TRBJ2-2; 7 nucleotides line up with TRBD1. The CDR3 is made up of 16 amino acids. V dropped 5 bases and J dropped 4; count of bases not matched to a gene: 10. CDR1 and CDR2 from the germline V gene are SEHNR and FQNEAQ (reference sequence). As DNA, the CDR3 is TGTGCCAGCAGCCCGGGAAGGACAGGTTTCACCGGGGAGCTGTTTTTT. Translated: CASSPGRTGFTGELFF.

This clone was seen just once. The chain couples TRBV4-3 to TRBJ1-4; 7 nucleotides match TRBD1. The V and J ends lost 3 bases and 8 bases, in that order; junction bases with no gene match: 15. The CDR3 is 17 residues long. CDR1 and CDR2 from the germline V gene are LGHNA and YSLEER. The CDR3 nucleotides are TGCGCCAGCAGCCAGACCCTACAGAGGGGGCCTGAGGAAAAACTGTTTTTT. Translating it yields CASSQTLQRGPEEKLFF.